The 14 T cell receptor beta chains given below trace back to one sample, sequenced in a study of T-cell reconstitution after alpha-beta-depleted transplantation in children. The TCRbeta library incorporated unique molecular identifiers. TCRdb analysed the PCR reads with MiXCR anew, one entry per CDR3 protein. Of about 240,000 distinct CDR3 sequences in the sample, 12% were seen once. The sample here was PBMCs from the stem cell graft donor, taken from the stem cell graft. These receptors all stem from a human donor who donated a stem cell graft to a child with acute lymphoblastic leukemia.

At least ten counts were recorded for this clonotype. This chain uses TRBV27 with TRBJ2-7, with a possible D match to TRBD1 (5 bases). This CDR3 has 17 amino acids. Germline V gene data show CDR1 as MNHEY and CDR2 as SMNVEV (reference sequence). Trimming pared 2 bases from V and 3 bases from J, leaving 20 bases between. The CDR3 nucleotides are TGTGCCAGCAGTTTACCCGGGTCAAGTACAGGCCACTACGAGCAGTACTTC. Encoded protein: CASSLPGSSTGHYEQYF.

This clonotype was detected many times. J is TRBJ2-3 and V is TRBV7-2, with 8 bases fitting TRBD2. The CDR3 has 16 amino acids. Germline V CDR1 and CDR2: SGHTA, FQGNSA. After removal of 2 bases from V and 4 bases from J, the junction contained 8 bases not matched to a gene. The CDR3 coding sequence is TGTGCCAGCAGCTTAATGAGCGGGAGAGCCTCAGATACGCAGTATTTT. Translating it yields CASSLMSGRASDTQYF. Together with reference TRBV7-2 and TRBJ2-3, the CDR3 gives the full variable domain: GAGVSQSPSNKVTEKGKDVELRCDPISGHTALYWYRQSLGQGLEFLIYFQGNSAPDKSGLPSDRFSAERTGGSVSTLTIQRTQQEDSAVYLCASSLMSGRASDTQYFGPGTRLTVL.

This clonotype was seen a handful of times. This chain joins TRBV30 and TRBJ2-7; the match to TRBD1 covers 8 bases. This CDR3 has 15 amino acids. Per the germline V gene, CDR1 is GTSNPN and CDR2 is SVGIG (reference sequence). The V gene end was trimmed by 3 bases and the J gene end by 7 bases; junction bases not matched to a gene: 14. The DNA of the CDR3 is TGTGCCTGGAGAGAGACAGGGGCGGCCTCTCGAGAGCAGTACTTC. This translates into CAWRETGAASREQYF.

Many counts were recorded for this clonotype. The CDR3 region is CASTPWGLAGPSYEQYF. As DNA, the CDR3 is TGTGCCAGCACTCCTTGGGGACTAGCGGGACCCTCCTACGAGCAGTACTTC. The J gene is TRBJ2-7, the V gene TRBV28; TRBD2 aligns across 13 bases. This CDR3 region has 17 residues. Germline V gene data show CDR1 as MDHEN and CDR2 as SYDVKM. The V gene end was trimmed by 7 bases and the J gene end by 0 bases; junction bases not matched to a gene: 9.

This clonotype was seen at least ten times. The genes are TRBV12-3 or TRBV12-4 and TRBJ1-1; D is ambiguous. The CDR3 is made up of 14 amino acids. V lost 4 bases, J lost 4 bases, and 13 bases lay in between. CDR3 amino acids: CASSWVSERTEAFF. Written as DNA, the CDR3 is TGTGCCAGCAGTTGGGTCTCCGAGCGCACTGAAGCTTTCTTT.

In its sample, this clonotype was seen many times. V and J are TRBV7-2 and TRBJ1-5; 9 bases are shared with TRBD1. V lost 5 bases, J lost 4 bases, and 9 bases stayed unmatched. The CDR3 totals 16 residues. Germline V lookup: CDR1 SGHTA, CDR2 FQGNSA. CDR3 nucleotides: TGTGCCAGCAGCCCTCGGATGGGACAGGGAAATCAGCCCCAGCATTTT. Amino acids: CASSPRMGQGNQPQHF.

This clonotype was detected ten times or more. In DNA form, the CDR3 reads TGTGCCAGCAGCGTAGCCGGGACAGGGACCTACGAGCAGTACTTC. Translation: CASSVAGTGTYEQYF. This sequence joins TRBV9 and TRBJ2-7; TRBD1 matches 9 bases. Losses at the gene ends were 0 bases for V and 2 bases for J; bases not matched to a gene: 3. The CDR3 contains 15 residues. Germline CDR1 is SGDLS and CDR2 is YYNGEE.

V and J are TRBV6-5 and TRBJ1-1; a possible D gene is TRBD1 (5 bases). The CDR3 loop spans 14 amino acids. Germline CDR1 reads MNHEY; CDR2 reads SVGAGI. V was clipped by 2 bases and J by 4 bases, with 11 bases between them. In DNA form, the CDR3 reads TGTGCCAGCAGTTACGACAGATTGAGCACTGAAGCTTTCTTT. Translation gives CASSYDRLSTEAFF.

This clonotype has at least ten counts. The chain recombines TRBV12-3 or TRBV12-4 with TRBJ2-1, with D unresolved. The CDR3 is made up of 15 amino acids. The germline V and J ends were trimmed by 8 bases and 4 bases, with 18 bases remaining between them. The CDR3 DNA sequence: TGTGCCAGCCGCCCCACTTCGGCGTATTACAATGAGCAGTTCTTC. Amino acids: CASRPTSAYYNEQFF.

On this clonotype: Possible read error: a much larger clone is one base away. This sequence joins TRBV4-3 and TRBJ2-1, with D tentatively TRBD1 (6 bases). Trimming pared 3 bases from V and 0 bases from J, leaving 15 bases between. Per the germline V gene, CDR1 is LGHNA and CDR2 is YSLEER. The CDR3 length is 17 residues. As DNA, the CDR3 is TGCGCCAGCAGCCAGAGTGGGACACACTACTCCTACAATGAGCAGTTCTTC. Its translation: CASSQSGTHYSYNEQFF.

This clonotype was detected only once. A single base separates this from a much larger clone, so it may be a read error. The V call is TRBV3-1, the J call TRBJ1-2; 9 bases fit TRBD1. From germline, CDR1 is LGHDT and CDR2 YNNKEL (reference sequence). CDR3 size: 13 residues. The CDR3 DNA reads TGTGCCAGCAGCGGACAGGGGATCTATGGCGACACCTTC. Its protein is CASSGQGIYGDTF.

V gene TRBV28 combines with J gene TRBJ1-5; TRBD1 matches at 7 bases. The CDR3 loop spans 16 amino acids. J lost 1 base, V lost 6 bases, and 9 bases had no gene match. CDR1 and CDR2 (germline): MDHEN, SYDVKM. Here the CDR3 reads CASSLAQGGSNQPQHF. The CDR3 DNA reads TGTGCCAGCAGCCTCGCGCAGGGGGGGAGCAATCAGCCCCAGCATTTT.

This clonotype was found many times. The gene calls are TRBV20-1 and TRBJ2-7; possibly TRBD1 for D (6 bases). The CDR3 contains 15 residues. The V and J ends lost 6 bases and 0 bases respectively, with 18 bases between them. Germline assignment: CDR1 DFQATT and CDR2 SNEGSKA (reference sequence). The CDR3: CSATSGAPSSYEQYF. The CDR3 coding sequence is TGCAGTGCCACCTCAGGGGCCCCGAGCTCCTACGAGCAGTACTTC.

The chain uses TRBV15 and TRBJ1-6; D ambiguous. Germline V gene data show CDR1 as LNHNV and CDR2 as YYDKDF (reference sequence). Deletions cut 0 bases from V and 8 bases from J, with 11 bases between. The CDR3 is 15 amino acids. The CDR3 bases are TGTGCCACCAGCAGAGATGGCAGGTCGGATTCACCCCTCCACTTT. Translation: CATSRDGRSDSPLHF.